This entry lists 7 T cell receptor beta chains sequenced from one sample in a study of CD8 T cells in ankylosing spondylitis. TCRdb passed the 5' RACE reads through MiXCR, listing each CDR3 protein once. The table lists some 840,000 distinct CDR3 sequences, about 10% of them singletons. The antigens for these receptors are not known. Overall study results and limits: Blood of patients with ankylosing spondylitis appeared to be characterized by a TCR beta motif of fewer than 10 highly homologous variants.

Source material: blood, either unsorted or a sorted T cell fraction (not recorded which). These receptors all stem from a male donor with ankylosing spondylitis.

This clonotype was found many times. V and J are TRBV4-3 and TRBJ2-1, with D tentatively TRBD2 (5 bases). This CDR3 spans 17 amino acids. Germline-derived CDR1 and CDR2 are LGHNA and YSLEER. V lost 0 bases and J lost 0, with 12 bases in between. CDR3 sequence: CASSQDRLGDSYNEQFF. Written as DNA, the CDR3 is TGCGCCAGCAGCCAAGATAGGCTGGGAGACTCCTACAATGAGCAGTTCTTC.

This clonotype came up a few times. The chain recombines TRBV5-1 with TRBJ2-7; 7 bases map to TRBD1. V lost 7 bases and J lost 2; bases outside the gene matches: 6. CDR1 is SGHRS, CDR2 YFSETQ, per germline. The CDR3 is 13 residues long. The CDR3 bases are TGCGCCAGCTGGGACAGAGAGACCTACGAGCAGTACTTC. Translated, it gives CASWDRETYEQYF.

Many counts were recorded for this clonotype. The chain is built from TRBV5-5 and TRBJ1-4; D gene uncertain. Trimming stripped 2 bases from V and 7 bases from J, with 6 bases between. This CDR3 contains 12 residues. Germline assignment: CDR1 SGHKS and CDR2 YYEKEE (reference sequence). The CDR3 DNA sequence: TGTGCCAGCAGCTTCTCCTTTGAAAAACTGTTTTTT. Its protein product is CASSFSFEKLFF.

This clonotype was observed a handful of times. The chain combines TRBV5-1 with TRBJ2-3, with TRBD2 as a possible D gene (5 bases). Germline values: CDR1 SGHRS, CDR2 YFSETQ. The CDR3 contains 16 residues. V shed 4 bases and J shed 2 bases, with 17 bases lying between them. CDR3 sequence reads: CASSPTHTSYTDTQYF. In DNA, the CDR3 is TGCGCCAGCAGCCCTACCCACACTAGTTACACAGATACGCAGTATTTT.

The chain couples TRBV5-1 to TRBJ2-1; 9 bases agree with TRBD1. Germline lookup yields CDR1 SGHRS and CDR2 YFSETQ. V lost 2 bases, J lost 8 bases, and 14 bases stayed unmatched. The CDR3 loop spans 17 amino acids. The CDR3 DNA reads TGCGCCAGCAGCTTAGCAAACAGGGGGCTCCGACCCGATGAGCAGTTCTTC. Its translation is CASSLANRGLRPDEQFF.

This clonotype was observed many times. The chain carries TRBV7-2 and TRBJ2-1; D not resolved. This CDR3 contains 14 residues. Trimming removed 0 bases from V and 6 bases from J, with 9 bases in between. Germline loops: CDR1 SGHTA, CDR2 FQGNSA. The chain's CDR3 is CASSLAGPINEQFF. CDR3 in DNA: TGTGCCAGCAGCTTAGCCGGACCGATCAATGAGCAGTTCTTC.

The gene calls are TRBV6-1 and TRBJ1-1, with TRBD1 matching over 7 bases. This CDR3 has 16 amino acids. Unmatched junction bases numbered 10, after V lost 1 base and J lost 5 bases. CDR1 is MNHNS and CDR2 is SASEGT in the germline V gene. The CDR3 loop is CASSEGQGPPLTEAFF. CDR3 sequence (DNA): TGTGCCAGCAGTGAAGGACAGGGCCCTCCCCTGACTGAAGCTTTCTTT.